A single sample is the source of the 10 T cell receptor beta chains below, sequenced in a study of regulatory T cells in long-lasting Graves disease. Described time point: persistent/refractory GD, antithyroid drugs over 5 years with positive TRAb. The TCR library was made from RNA extracted from PBMCs. With iRepertoire HTBI primers and Arm-PCR of CDR3 regions, TCR beta libraries were built. TCRdb redid the calling of the multiplex PCR reads with MiXCR, one entry per CDR3 protein. This sample has approximately 400,000 distinct CDR3 sequences; roughly 20% occur once, and the top ten carry about a fifth. The specimen comprised peripheral blood mononuclear cells (PBMCs), sampled when the disease was refractory, from a patient treated with antithyroid drugs. These receptors were collected from a female donor with Graves disease.

This rearrangement joins TRBV9 to TRBJ2-2; unclear D gene. The V gene lost 1 base and the J gene lost 0 bases, with 4 bases spanning the gap. Germline V gives CDR1 SGDLS, CDR2 YYNGEE. The CDR3 runs to 14 residues. The CDR3 loop reads CASSVSSNTGELFF. CDR3 bases: TGTGCCAGCAGCGTATCTTCGAACACCGGGGAGCTGTTTTTT.

In its sample, this clonotype was seen a few times. This chain joins TRBV7-2 and TRBJ2-5, with D perhaps matching TRBD1 (6 bases). The germline gives CDR1 SGHTA, CDR2 FQGNSA. Trimming pared 3 bases from V and 3 bases from J, leaving 8 bases between. This CDR3 contains 13 residues. CDR3 residues: CASSFQGKETQYF. Here the CDR3 DNA reads TGTGCCAGCAGCTTTCAGGGGAAAGAGACCCAGTACTTC.

In its sample, this clonotype was seen many times. Relative to the germline gene, one junction end is altered; a read error may explain this. This chain links TRBV12-3 or TRBV12-4 with TRBJ1-3; tentatively, D is TRBD1 (5 bases). This CDR3 spans 14 amino acids. This CDR3 is CASSSDRDGYTIYF. In DNA, the CDR3 is TGTGCCAGCAGTTCCGACAGAGATGGATACACCATATATTTT.

This clonotype has ten or more counts. The chain couples TRBV20-1 to TRBJ2-7; D unclear. The germline gives CDR1 DFQATT, CDR2 SNEGSKA (reference sequence). The CDR3 contains 15 residues. V was clipped by 3 bases and J by 3 bases, with 18 bases between them. CDR3 in amino acids: CSARAHHSQLYEQYF. The CDR3 DNA is TGCAGTGCTAGGGCCCATCATTCTCAGCTCTACGAGCAGTACTTC.

This chain uses TRBV5-6 with TRBJ1-2, with 9 positions matching TRBD1. Germline CDR1 is SGHDT and CDR2 is YYEEEE. The CDR3 sequence is 14 residues long. After removal of 9 bases from V and 0 bases from J, the junction contained 6 bases not matched to a gene. This CDR3 is CATRQGEANYGYTF. DNA for the CDR3: TGTGCCACACGACAGGGGGAGGCTAACTATGGCTACACCTTC.

This clonotype was detected ten times or more. The gene calls are TRBV7-2 and TRBJ2-7; D is possibly TRBD2 (7 bases). Germline V gene lookup returns CDR1 SGHTA and CDR2 FQGNSA. This CDR3 has 15 residues. The V end lost 4 bases, the J end lost 6 bases, and 19 bases lay between the germline ends. Written as DNA, the CDR3 is TGTGCCAGCAGCTCCCGAGAGGGAGGGGGAAGCGAGCAGTACTTC. Residues: CASSSREGGGSEQYF.

This clonotype was detected a few times. V and J are TRBV20-1 and TRBJ2-5; D uncertain. V was cut by 0 bases and J by 5 bases, with 10 bases left in between. Germline V gene data show CDR1 as DFQATT and CDR2 as SNEGSKA (reference sequence). The CDR3 extends over 13 amino acids. The CDR3 DNA reads as TGCAGTGCTAGAGACGGGCAGAGGGAGACCCAGTACTTC. Translated: CSARDGQRETQYF.

The chain links TRBV29-1 to TRBJ2-2, with D perhaps TRBD2 (5 bases). Germline V gene data show CDR1 as SQVTM and CDR2 as ANQGSEA. The CDR3 is 11 amino acids. Trimming took off 4 bases at V and 7 bases at J, with 7 bases between the two ends. CDR3 coding DNA: TGCAGCGTTGGAGGGAGCGGGGAGCTGTTTTTT. Translating gives CSVGGSGELFF.

V is TRBV19 and J is TRBJ2-7; TRBD2 agrees at 14 bases. CDR3 length: 19 amino acids. Germline CDR1 and CDR2: LNHDA and SQIVND (reference sequence). V gave up 3 bases and J gave up 2 bases; unmatched junction bases: 12. Here the CDR3 reads CASSMGPSGLAGGTYEQYF. In DNA form, the CDR3 reads TGTGCCAGTAGTATGGGCCCCTCCGGACTAGCGGGAGGAACCTACGAGCAGTACTTC.

This clonotype was seen at least ten times. V usage is TRBV11-2 and J usage is TRBJ2-7, with D possibly matching TRBD1 (5 bases). CDR1 and CDR2 (germline): SGHAT, FQNNGV. The germline V and J ends were trimmed by 5 bases and 2 bases, with 13 bases remaining between them. This CDR3 is built from 14 residues. The CDR3 DNA reads TGTGCCAGCAGCGCCCTGACAGTTCCCTACGAGCAGTACTTC. The encoded protein is CASSALTVPYEQYF.